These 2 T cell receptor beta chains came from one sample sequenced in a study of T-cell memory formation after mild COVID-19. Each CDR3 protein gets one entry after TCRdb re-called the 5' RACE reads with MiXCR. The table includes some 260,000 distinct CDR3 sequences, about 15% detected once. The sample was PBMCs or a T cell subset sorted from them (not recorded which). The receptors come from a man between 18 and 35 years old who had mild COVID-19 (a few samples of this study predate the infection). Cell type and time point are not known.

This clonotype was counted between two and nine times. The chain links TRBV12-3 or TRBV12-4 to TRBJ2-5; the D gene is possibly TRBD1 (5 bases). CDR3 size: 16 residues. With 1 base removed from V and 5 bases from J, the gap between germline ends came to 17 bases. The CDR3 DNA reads TGTGCCAGCAGTTTAGGAAGGACACCCAAGGGGGAGACCCAGTACTTC. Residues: CASSLGRTPKGETQYF.

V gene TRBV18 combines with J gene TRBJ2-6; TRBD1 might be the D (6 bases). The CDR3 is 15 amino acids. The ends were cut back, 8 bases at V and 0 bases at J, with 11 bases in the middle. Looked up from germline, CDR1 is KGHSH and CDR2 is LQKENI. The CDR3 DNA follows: TGTGCCAGCAACAGGGCTAGCTCTGGGGCCAACGTCCTGACTTTC. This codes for CASNRASSGANVLTF.